This TCR beta chain was sequenced in a study of cytomegalovirus exposure and HLA in healthy donors. Points on this clone: What it binds is not known.

The PCR had 60 Vbeta and 13 Jbeta primers. Sequencing used immunoSEQ multiplex PCR; TCRdb keeps in-frame clones, though not all of them. Of 150,000 to 200,000 clones listed, about 77% are singletons. Study-level results: HLA alleles showed associations with approximately 15,000 TCR beta sequences in a later analysis, at a 0.05 false discovery rate. Trimming of TCR beta V- and J-genes showed a link, identified in a later analysis, to a missense DCLRE1C variant.

The CDR3 is 14 amino acids. Trimming stripped 0 bases from V and 4 bases from J, with 10 bases between. The V gene's germline CDR1 is SGHRS and CDR2 YFSETQ. Specimen: PBMCs. The source of this sequence is a male donor in good health and CMV-seropositive. V is TRBV5-1 and J is TRBJ1-2; D possibly corresponds to TRBD1 (6 bases). The CDR3 DNA reads as TGCGCCAGCAGCTTGGAGGGGACACCCTATGGCTACACCTTC. Protein: CASSLEGTPYGYTF. Using reference TRBV5-1 and TRBJ1-2 for the parts outside the CDR3, the full variable domain is KAGVTQTPRYLIKTRGQQVTLSCSPISGHRSVSWYQQTPGQGLQFLFEYFSETQRNKGNFPGRFSGRQFSNSRSEMNVSTLELGDSALYLCASSLEGTPYGYTFGSGTRLTVV.